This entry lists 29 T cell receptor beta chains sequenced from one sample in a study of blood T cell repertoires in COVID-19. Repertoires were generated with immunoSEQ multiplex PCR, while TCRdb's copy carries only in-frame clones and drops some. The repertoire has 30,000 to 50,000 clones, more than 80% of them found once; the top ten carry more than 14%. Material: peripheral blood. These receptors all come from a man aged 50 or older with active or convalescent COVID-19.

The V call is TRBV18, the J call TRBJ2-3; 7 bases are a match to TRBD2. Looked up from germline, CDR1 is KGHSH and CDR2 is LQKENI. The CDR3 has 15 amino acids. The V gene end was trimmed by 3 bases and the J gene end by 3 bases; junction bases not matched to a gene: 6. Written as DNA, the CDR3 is TGTGCCAGCTCACCGGGCGGCGGGGGAACAGATACGCAGTATTTT. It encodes CASSPGGGGTDTQYF. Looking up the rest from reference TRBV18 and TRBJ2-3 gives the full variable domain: NAGVMQNPRHLVRRRGQEARLRCSPMKGHSHVYWYRQLPEEGLKFMVYLQKENIIDESGMPKERFSAEFPKEGPSILRIQQVVRGDSAAYFCASSPGGGGTDTQYFGPGTRLTVL.

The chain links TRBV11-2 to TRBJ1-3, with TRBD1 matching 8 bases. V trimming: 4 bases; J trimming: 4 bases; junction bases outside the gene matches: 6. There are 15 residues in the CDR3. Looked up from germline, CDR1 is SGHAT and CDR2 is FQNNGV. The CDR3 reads CASSSWTGTGNTIYF. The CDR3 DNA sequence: TGTGCCAGCAGCTCATGGACAGGGACCGGAAACACCATATATTTT.

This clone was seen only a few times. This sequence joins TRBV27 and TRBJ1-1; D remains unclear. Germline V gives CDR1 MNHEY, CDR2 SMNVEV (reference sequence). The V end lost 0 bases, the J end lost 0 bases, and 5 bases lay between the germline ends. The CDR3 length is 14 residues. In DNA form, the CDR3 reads TGTGCCAGCAGTTTATCCGAGATGAACACTGAAGCTTTCTTT. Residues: CASSLSEMNTEAFF.

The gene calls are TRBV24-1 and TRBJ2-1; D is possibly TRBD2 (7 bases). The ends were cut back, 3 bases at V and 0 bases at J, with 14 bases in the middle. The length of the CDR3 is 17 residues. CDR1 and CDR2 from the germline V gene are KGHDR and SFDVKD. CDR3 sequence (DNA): TGTGCCACCAGTGATCCCTCGAGGGGGGGCTCCTACAATGAGCAGTTCTTC. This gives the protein CATSDPSRGGSYNEQFF.

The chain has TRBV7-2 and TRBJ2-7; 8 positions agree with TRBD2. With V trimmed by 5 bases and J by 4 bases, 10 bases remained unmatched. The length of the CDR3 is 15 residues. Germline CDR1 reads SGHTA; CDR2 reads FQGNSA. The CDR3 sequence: CASSQGTRSQYEQYF. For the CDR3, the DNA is TGTGCCAGCAGCCAAGGGACTAGAAGCCAATACGAGCAGTACTTC.

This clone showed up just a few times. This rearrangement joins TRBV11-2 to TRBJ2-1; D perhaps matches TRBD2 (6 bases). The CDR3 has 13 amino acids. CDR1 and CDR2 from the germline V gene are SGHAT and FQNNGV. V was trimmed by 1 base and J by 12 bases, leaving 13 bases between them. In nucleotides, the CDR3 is TGTGCCAGCAGCTTAGTAGCGCGGAGGGGGCAGTTCTTC. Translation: CASSLVARRGQFF. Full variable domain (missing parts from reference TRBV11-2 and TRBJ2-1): EAGVAQSPRYKIIEKRQSVAFWCNPISGHATLYWYQQILGQGPKLLIQFQNNGVVDDSQLPKDRFSAERLKGVDSTLKIQPAKLEDSAVYLCASSLVARRGQFFGPGTRLTVL.

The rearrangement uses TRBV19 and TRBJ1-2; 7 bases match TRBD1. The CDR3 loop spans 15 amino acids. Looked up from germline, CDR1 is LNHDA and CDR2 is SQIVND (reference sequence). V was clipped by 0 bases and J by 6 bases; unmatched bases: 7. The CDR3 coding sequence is TGTGCCAGTAGTATAGAGCGACAGGGTAGGGATGGCTACACCTTC. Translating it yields CASSIERQGRDGYTF.

CDR3 bases: TGTGCCAGCAGCCCCCGAGCGGGGATTAATGAAAAACTGTTTTTT. Its protein product is CASSPRAGINEKLFF. The chain joins TRBV7-2 to TRBJ1-4; D gene unclear. Germline V CDR1 and CDR2: SGHTA, FQGNSA. The CDR3 has 15 residues. Trimming stripped 5 bases from V and 4 bases from J, with 14 bases between.

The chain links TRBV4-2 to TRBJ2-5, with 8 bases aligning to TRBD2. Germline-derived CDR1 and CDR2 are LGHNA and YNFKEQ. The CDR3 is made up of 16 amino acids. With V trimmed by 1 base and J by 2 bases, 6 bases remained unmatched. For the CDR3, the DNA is TGTGCCAGCAGCCAAGGGAATAGCGGGGAGCAAGAGACCCAGTACTTC. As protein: CASSQGNSGEQETQYF.

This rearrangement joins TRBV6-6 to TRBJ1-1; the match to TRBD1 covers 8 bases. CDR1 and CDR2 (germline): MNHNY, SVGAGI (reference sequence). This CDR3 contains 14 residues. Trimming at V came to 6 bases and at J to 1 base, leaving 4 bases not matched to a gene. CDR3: CASRTGQENTEAFF. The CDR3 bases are TGTGCCAGCAGGACGGGACAGGAGAACACTGAAGCTTTCTTT.

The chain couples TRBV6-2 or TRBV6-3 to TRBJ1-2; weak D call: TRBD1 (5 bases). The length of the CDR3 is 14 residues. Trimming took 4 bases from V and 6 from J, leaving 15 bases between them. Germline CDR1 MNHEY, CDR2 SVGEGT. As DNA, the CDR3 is TGTGCCAGCAGTTCATCCGGGACTCCGAATGGCTACACCTTC. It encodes CASSSSGTPNGYTF.

CDR3 sequence (DNA): TGTGCCAGCAGCCCAGGAGATGCAGGGGGCTTCTATGGCTACACCTTC. Its translation is CASSPGDAGGFYGYTF. The chain links TRBV7-2 to TRBJ1-2, with 8 bases aligning to TRBD1. Germline V gene lookup returns CDR1 SGHTA and CDR2 FQGNSA. V was pared by 5 bases and J by 4 bases, with 12 bases of the junction left unmatched. The CDR3 extends over 16 amino acids.

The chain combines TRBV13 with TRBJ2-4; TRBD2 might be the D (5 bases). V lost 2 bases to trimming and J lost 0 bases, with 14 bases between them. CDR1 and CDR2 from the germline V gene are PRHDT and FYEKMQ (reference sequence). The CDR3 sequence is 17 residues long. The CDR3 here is CASSLRSGVSAKNIQYF. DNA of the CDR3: TGTGCCAGCAGCTTAAGATCCGGGGTATCAGCCAAAAACATTCAGTACTTC.

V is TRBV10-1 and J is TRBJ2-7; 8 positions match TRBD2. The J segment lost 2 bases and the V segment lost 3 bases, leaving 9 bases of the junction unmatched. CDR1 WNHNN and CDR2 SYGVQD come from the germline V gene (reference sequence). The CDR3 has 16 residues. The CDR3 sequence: CASSDLAGSKPYEQYF. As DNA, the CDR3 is TGCGCCAGCAGTGACTTAGCGGGGTCTAAGCCCTACGAGCAGTACTTC.

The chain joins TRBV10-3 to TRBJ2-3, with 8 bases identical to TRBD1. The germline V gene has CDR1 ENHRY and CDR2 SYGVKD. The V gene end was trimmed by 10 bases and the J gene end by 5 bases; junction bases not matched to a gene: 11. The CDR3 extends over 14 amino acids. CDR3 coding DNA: TGTGCCACCAGATTAGACAGGGGTTTAGATACGCAGTATTTT. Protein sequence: CATRLDRGLDTQYF.

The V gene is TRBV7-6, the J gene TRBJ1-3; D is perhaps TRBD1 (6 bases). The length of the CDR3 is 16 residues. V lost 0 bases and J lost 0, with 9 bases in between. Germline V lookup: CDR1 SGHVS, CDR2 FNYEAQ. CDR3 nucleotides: TGTGCCAGCAGCTTAGCAGGACAGAGCTCTGGAAACACCATATATTTT. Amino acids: CASSLAGQSSGNTIYF.

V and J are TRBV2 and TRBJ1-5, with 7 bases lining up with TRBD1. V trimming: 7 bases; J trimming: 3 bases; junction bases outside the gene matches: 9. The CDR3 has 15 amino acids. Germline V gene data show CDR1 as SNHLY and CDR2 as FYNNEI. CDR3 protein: CASKRQGGDNQPQHF. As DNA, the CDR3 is TGTGCCAGCAAAAGACAGGGAGGCGACAATCAGCCCCAGCATTTT. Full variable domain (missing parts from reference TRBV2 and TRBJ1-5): EPEVTQTPSHQVTQMGQEVILRCVPISNHLYFYWYRQILGQKVEFLVSFYNNEISEKSEIFDDQFSVERPDGSNFTLKIRSTKLEDSAMYFCASKRQGGDNQPQHFGDGTRLSIL.

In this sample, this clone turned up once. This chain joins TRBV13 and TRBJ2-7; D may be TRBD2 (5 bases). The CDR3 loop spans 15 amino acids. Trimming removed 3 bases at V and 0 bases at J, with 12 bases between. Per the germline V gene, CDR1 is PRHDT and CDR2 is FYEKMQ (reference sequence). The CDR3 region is CASSFGLPSSYEQYF. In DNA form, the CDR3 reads TGTGCCAGCAGCTTTGGACTCCCCAGCTCCTACGAGCAGTACTTC.

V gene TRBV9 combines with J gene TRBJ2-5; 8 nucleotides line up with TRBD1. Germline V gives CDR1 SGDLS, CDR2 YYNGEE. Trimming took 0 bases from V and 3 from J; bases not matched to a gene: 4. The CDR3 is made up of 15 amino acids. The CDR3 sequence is CASSVEDRAKETQYF. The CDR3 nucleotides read TGTGCCAGCAGCGTAGAGGACAGGGCTAAAGAGACCCAGTACTTC.

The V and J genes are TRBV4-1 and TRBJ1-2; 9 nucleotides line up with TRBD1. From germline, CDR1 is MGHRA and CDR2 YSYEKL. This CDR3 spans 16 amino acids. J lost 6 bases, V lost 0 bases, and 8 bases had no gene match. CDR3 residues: CASSQDPQGAIDGYTF. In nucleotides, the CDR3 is TGCGCCAGCAGCCAAGACCCACAGGGGGCGATTGATGGCTACACCTTC.

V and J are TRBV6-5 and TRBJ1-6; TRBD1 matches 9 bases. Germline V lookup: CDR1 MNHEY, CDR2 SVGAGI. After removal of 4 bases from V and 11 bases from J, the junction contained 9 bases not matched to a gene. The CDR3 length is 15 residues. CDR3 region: CASSSKGTGNTPLHF. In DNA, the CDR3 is TGTGCCAGCAGTTCAAAGGGGACAGGGAACACACCCCTCCACTTT.

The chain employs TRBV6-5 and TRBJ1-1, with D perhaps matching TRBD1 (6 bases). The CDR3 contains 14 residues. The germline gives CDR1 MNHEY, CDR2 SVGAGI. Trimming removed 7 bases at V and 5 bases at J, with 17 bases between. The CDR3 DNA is TGTGCCAGCACCGAACGGCAGGGGAAAACTGAAGCTTTCTTT. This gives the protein CASTERQGKTEAFF.

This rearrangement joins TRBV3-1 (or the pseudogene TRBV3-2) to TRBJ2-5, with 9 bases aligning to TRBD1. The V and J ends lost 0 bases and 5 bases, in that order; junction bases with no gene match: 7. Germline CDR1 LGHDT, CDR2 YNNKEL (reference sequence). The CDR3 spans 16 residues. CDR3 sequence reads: CASSQDRTGTGETQYF. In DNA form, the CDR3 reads TGTGCCAGCAGCCAAGATAGGACCGGGACAGGGGAGACCCAGTACTTC.

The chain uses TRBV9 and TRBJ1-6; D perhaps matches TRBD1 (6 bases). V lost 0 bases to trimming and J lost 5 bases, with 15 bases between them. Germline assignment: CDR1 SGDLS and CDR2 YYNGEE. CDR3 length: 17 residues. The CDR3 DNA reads TGTGCCAGCAGCGTAGCCCCAGCAGGGGCGGATAATTCACCCCTCCACTTT. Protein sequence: CASSVAPAGADNSPLHF.

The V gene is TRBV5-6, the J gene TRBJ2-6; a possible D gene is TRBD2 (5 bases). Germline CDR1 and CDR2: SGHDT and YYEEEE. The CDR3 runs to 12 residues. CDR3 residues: CGSGSGANVLTF. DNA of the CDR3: TGTGGGTCGGGATCTGGGGCCAACGTCCTGACTTTC.

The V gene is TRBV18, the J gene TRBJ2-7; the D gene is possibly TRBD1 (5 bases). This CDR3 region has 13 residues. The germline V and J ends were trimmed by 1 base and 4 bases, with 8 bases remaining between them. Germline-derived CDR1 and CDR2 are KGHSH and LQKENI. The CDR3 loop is CASSPQGFYEQYF. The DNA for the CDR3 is TGTGCCAGCTCACCACAGGGGTTTTACGAGCAGTACTTC.

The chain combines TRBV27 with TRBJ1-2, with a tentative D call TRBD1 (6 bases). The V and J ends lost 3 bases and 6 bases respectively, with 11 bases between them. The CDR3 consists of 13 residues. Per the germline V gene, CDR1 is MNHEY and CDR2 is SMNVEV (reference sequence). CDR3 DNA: TGTGCCAGCAGTTTCCGGGACACCGATGGCTACACCTTC. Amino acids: CASSFRDTDGYTF.

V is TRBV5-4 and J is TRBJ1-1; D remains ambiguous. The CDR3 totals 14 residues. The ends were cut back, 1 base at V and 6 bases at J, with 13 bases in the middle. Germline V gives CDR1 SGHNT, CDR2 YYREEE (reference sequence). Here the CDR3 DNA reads TGTGCCAGCAGCTTGCCCCAGGCCAGTCCTGAAGCTTTCTTT. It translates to CASSLPQASPEAFF.

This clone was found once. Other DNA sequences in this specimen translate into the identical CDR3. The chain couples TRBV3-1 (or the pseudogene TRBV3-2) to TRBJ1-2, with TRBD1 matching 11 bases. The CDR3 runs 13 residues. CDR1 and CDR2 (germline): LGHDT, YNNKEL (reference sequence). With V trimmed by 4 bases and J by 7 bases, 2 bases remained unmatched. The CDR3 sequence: CASSLGQGAGYTF. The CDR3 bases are TGTGCCAGCAGCCTTGGACAGGGGGCTGGCTACACCTTC.